These 8 T cell receptor beta chains came from one sample sequenced in a study of Ad26.COV2.S vaccination and SARS-CoV-2 variants. The table came from immunoSEQ multiplex PCR; TCRdb's copy has only in-frame clones and leaves some out. The table includes about 680,000 clones, 89% detected once. The treatment is: about 20 received Ad26.COV2.S at low or high dose, single or two shots; roughly 5 received placebo; per-sample allocation not given. Day 63 after the first vaccine or placebo injection was the time point for sampling. Material: peripheral blood, obtained in a trial of Ad26.COV2.S vaccine versus placebo. The receptors stem from a person aged 18-60 years who received the Ad26.COV2.S COVID-19 vaccine or a placebo.

J is TRBJ1-5 and V is TRBV6-6, with a possible D match to TRBD1 (5 bases). Germline assignment: CDR1 MNHNY and CDR2 SVGAGI (reference sequence). This CDR3 is 14 amino acids long. V shed 0 bases and J shed 15 bases, with 18 bases lying between them. The CDR3, as DNA: TGTGCCAGCAGTTACTCGGGGGGGTCGGCAGCTCTGCATTTT. It is translated as CASSYSGGSAALHF.

This clone was counted a single time. This chain links TRBV18 with TRBJ2-3; TRBD2 is a possible D gene (5 bases). The CDR3 has 16 amino acids. V shed 3 bases and J shed 2 bases, with 15 bases lying between them. Germline-derived CDR1 and CDR2 are KGHSH and LQKENI. The CDR3 protein is CASSPLGLAYTDTQYF. CDR3 DNA sequence: TGTGCCAGCTCACCCTTAGGACTGGCCTACACAGATACGCAGTATTTT. Together with reference TRBV18 and TRBJ2-3, the CDR3 gives the full variable domain: NAGVMQNPRHLVRRRGQEARLRCSPMKGHSHVYWYRQLPEEGLKFMVYLQKENIIDESGMPKERFSAEFPKEGPSILRIQQVVRGDSAAYFCASSPLGLAYTDTQYFGPGTRLTVL.

This clone was counted once. The V gene is TRBV15, the J gene TRBJ2-1; 7 bases agree with TRBD2. Germline CDR1 is LNHNV and CDR2 is YYDKDF (reference sequence). V trimming: 3 bases; J trimming: 12 bases; junction bases outside the gene matches: 8. There are 13 residues in the CDR3. CDR3 DNA: TGTGCCACCAGCAGCACATCCGGGGGGTGGCAGTTCTTC. Protein product: CATSSTSGGWQFF.

The chain joins TRBV14 to TRBJ1-2; D unresolved. The CDR3 is made up of 15 amino acids. CDR1 and CDR2 from the germline V gene are SGHDN and FVKESK. V lost 0 bases to trimming and J lost 0 bases, with 8 bases between them. CDR3: CASSQDGTANYGYTF. The CDR3, as DNA: TGTGCCAGCAGCCAAGATGGCACAGCTAACTATGGCTACACCTTC.

V usage is TRBV5-1 and J usage is TRBJ2-5; 9 bases line up with TRBD2. CDR3 length: 16 amino acids. V dropped 0 bases and J dropped 4; count of bases not matched to a gene: 7. The germline CDR1 and CDR2 sequences are SGHRS and YFSETQ. In DNA, the CDR3 is TGCGCCAGCAGCTTGGGTAGTAGCGGGAGCGGAGAGACCCAGTACTTC. Translation gives CASSLGSSGSGETQYF.

V is TRBV3-1 (or the pseudogene TRBV3-2) and J is TRBJ1-4; D ambiguous. This CDR3 is 14 amino acids long. The germline V and J ends were trimmed by 3 bases and 5 bases, with 10 bases remaining between them. Per germline, CDR1 LGHDT and CDR2 YNNKEL (reference sequence). Written as DNA, the CDR3 is TGTGCCAGCAGCCAGCGGACCCGGAATGAAAAACTGTTTTTT. Translation gives CASSQRTRNEKLFF.

V usage is TRBV5-1 and J usage is TRBJ2-3; no definite D call. This CDR3 is 14 amino acids long. Germline loops: CDR1 SGHRS, CDR2 YFSETQ. Trimming shortened V by 4 bases and J by 5 bases, and 14 bases separated the two germline ends. The CDR3 bases are TGCGCCAGCAGCCCGGGTTCCCGAGGAGATACGCAGTATTTT. This sequence encodes CASSPGSRGDTQYF.

J is TRBJ1-2 and V is TRBV11-1; no firm D call. Germline CDR1 SGHAT, CDR2 FQDESV (reference sequence). This CDR3 is 12 amino acids long. V lost 2 bases and J lost 8, with 9 bases in between. The CDR3 nucleotides read TGTGCCAGCAGCTTATCCCTGGAGGGCTACACCTTC. Residues: CASSLSLEGYTF.